Listed here is a single TCR beta chain. In its sample, this clonotype was seen a few times. Its recognized antigen is unknown. Base quality data are lacking; no much larger clone is found one base away. Trimming costs V 3 bases and J 5 bases, and their ends lie 8 bases apart. From the cysteine through the phenylalanine, the CDR3 covers 13 amino acids. Here the CDR3 DNA is all that survives: 39 bases in frame from base 1. CDR1 and CDR2, per the germline V gene, are MDHEN and SYDVKM. Instrument used: Illumina HiSeq 2500. Quantitative 5'-RACE with molecular barcodes was used to prepare TCR beta libraries. The paper's data handling went like this. A new computational method based on a probabilistic model of VDJ rearrangement was used to identify disease-linked TCR variants. The public sequencing data were trimmed at Q25 with fastp and processed into clonotypes with MiXCR by TCRdb, which kept only in-frame beta chains. CDR3 protein duplicates are merged, each entry listing the most common genes and DNA. The V and J calls here are based on TCRdb, not the publication. This sample is represented by some 450,000 distinct CDR3 sequences; 17% of them were singletons. 1% of the sample rests with the top ten.

The data were taken from a study of CD8 T cells in ankylosing spondylitis (dated by TCRdb to the late 2010s). Regarding the study in general: To find TCR variants linked to disease, the study profiled T cell receptor beta repertoires in ankylosing spondylitis patients and healthy donors. Peripheral blood samples were taken, and synovial fluid was additionally collected from ankylosing spondylitis patients. In total, the full study cohort was made up of some 100 healthy donors and about two dozen ankylosing spondylitis patients. What the authors observed across the whole study: Blood from ankylosing spondylitis patients appeared to be characterized by a TCR beta motif composed of about 8 highly homologous amino acid variants. Significant enrichment of the disease-linked clones was reported in matched synovial fluid samples from ankylosing spondylitis patients. Some motif variants had previously been reported in the synovial fluid and blood of reactive arthritis patients, which suggests shared mechanisms of disease initiation. A CD8+ phenotype was shown by the disease-linked clones, which were found at relatively low frequencies in peripheral blood.

Material: blood, either unsorted or a sorted T cell fraction (not recorded which). The V and J segments used are TRBV28 and TRBJ2-1; the D gene is not confidently resolved. This TCR came from a male donor with ankylosing spondylitis. The nucleotide sequence reads TGTGCCAGCAGTTTCGCAGAAAACAATGAGCAGTTCTTC. It translates to CASSFAENNEQFF.